This T cell receptor (beta chain) was observed in a study of cytomegalovirus exposure and HLA in healthy donors. Study-level information: Early released data had about 85 million unique TCRs, all coming from HLA-typed donors.

Study-wide findings and caveats: Some TCR beta chains (approximately 180 of them) were listed as cytomegalovirus-associated. Cytomegalovirus status was reportedly diagnosed by the classifier with high specificity and sensitivity.

On this clone: The antigen remains unidentified.

All donors participated as healthy donors of bone marrow. The primer mix had 60 Vbeta and 13 Jbeta primers. The table came from immunoSEQ multiplex PCR; TCRdb's copy has only in-frame clones and leaves some out. The table lists roughly 150,000 clones, 60% to 75% of them singletons. The V and J ends lost 5 bases and 10 bases, in that order; junction bases with no gene match: 2. Per the germline V gene, CDR1 is MNHEY and CDR2 is SMNVEV (reference sequence). The CDR3 extends over 12 amino acids. The chain has TRBV27 and TRBJ1-6; TRBD1 matches at 7 bases. The sample comprised PBMCs. The sequence derives from a woman aged 50 to 65 in good health and CMV-seropositive. The CDR3 sequence: CASSDRDSPLHF. As DNA, the CDR3 is TGTGCCAGCAGTGACAGGGACTCACCCCTCCACTTT.